This T cell receptor (beta chain) was captured by sequencing in a study of blood T cell repertoires in COVID-19 (dated by TCRdb to about 2020). Study-wide context: Samples covering the acute and convalescent phases of COVID-19 were provided by collaborators in the United States, Italy and Spain. The prospective study material was composed of cDNA or gDNA derived from T cells, B-cell-depleted T cells, or PBMCs. Subjects who had been exposed to COVID-19, were actively infected with it, or had recovered from it provided the deeply sampled blood TCRbeta repertoires that made up the dataset. The repertoires were released in a freely available public database intended as a resource for research on the immune response to SARS-CoV-2. The samples were drawn from the first 160 participants of the ongoing ImmuneRACE study and from over 950 subjects provided by 6 global collaborators. Nearly every sample came with metadata listing a de-identified subject ID, COVID-19 status, age in years and sex. Where HLA class I and class II types were available, the types were taken from metadata supplied by the sample provider, not from assay-based typing. Here is what the overall study found, with its caveats: Clinical and demographic metadata were provided uncurated, with the amount varying by source and participant.

In the case of this clone: Its antigen has not been determined. No much larger clone is present one base from it, and per-base qualities are unavailable.

Participants in the prospective study were enrolled through a virtual design, were aged roughly 18 to 100 years, and lived in about 25 United States geographic areas. In the prospective study, cohorts were assigned on the basis of participant-reported clinical history obtained from a screening survey and a study questionnaire. In the prospective study, whole blood, serum and a nasopharyngeal or oropharyngeal swab were collected from each participant by mobile phlebotomists. Additional blood draws and questionnaires over an approximately 2-month period could optionally be provided by prospective study participants. Before DNA extraction, prospective study blood samples were shipped either frozen or at room temperature. TCRbeta CDR3 regions were amplified from genomic DNA using the immunoSEQ Assay, a bias-controlled multiplex PCR. Processing in the source paper ran as follows. The number of nucleated cells in each sample was estimated by amplification of reference gene primers within the assay. To quantify the absolute abundance of each unique TCRbeta CDR3 rearrangement, sequence reads were collapsed and filtered. For each sample, productive Simpson clonality was calculated as the square root of Simpson's diversity index over productive rearrangements. TCRdb obtained this table from immuneACCESS and retained in-frame rearrangements with V and J assigned. These tables miss some clones; where compared with another copy, unresolved V genes account for less than half of the shortfall, and the remainder is unexplained. The V and J calls and clone size are taken from that table; D and trimming were inferred from the DNA. The sample table contains about 440,000 clones; only one count was recorded for about 90% of them. Clones ranked in the top ten supply about 2.1% of the sample.

Germline trimming: 2 bases from V, 2 bases from J; junction bases outside gene matches: 3. CDR1 MNHNS and CDR2 SASEGT are derived from the germline V gene. Spanning cysteine to phenylalanine, the CDR3 consists of 15 amino acids. Only CDR3 DNA remains: 45 bases, in frame from the first base. The specimen sequenced was PBMCs or T cells enriched from blood (not recorded which). The rearrangement combines TRBV6-1 with TRBJ1-3; 7 bases in between match TRBD1. The sequence was obtained from a woman under 30 with acute COVID-19. The DNA is TGTGCCAGCAGTGAACGAGACAGGGCTGGAAACACCATATATTTT. Its protein product is CASSERDRAGNTIYF.